This entry describes one T cell receptor beta chain. Its specific antigen is unknown. No much larger clone exists at a distance of one base, and base qualities are not known. The sequencer listed for this sample is Illumina HiSeq 2500. In-frame beta chains were kept once TCRdb had trimmed the public reads at Q25 with fastp and called clones with MiXCR. CDR3 protein sequences are deduplicated, and each keeps its most common genes and DNA. This sample lists some 170 distinct CDR3 sequences; roughly 30% were detected once. The ten largest make up over 99% of the sample. This specimen belongs to a study (dated by TCRdb to between 2016 and 2019). Study-level background: Human CD8+ TCR repertoires recognizing immunodominant viral antigens were characterized by means of sequence and structural analyses.

Reading from cysteine to phenylalanine, the CDR3 counts 18 amino acids. Of the read, only the CDR3 DNA is kept; its 54 bases are in frame from base 1. Compared with germline, V lacks 0 bases and J lacks 4 bases; bases without a gene match: 10. CDR1 and CDR2, looked up from the germline V gene, are MGHDK and SYGVNS. The investigation overall reported the following: CD8+ TCR repertoires specific to different immunodominant viral antigens were reported to be distinct from each other and highly diverse.

In this chain, TRBV25-1 is recombined with TRBJ1-2, and 11 bases in between align with TRBD1. The receptor was isolated from a male donor. Sequenced input: CD8+ T cells (not recorded whether cultured). Here the CDR3 is given as CASSEYFVGQGASYGYTF. The base sequence is TGTGCCAGCAGTGAATACTTCGTCGGACAGGGGGCGAGCTATGGCTACACCTTC.